This T cell receptor (beta chain) stems from a study of cytomegalovirus exposure and HLA in healthy donors. V lost 3 bases, J lost 6 bases, and 11 bases stayed unmatched. The CDR3 length is 15 residues. The germline gives CDR1 SEHNR, CDR2 FQNEAQ (reference sequence). The PCR was carried out with 60 Vbeta primers and 13 Jbeta primers. The method was immunoSEQ multiplex PCR; TCRdb's version includes in-frame clones alone and lacks a portion of them. Among about 110,000 clones listed, 80% to 85% were seen once. Study results and caveats: Analysis was performed later, and it showed HLA-associated TCR beta chains to be more clonally expanded than equally common others.

Every donor was a healthy person donating bone marrow. Although they were nominally healthy when sampled, donors likely had unrecorded immune exposures. Concerning this clone itself: Its antigen is still unknown.

The sample was PBMCs. The receptor was isolated from a woman in her fifties or sixties in good health and CMV-seropositive. V gene TRBV7-9 combines with J gene TRBJ2-7, with 7 bases that match TRBD1. CDR3 loop: CASSLIDRAATEQYF. The CDR3 DNA reads as TGTGCCAGCAGCTTGATCGACAGGGCGGCCACCGAGCAGTACTTC.